This TCR delta chain derives from a study of delta chains in infants with herpesvirus infections. Findings of the study overall: Uninfected infants and those infected after 120 days lacked the public clonotype. A few infants infected before 120 days plus one congenital case had the public Vdelta1 clonotype. The public clonotype decayed quickly, seemingly gone after about two months. Caveat: small sample size and no race- or environment-matched controls.

On this clone: Its cognate antigen is unknown. This sequence is one base from a far larger clone and is likely a read error.

PBMC RNA was reverse transcribed using gamma-chain- and delta-chain-specific primers. TCRdb called clones anew from the RT-PCR reads with CATT. The sample carries around 1,000 delta-chain clones, roughly 29% recorded once. CDR1 GEAIGNYY and CDR2 EKD come from the germline V gene. Trimming cost V 3 bases and J 0 bases; bases outside gene matches: 12. The CDR3 contains 20 residues. Sequenced material: peripheral blood, taken at time point 3 of longitudinal follow-up. The TCR was taken from a human donor who was a Ugandan infant, either HIV-exposed or HIV-unexposed (not recorded which). The J gene is TRDJ3, the V gene TRDV2; 8 bases line up with TRDD3. In DNA form, the CDR3 reads TGTGCCTGTGACTCCGTCTGGGGGAGCCGGCTCTCCTGGGACACCCGACAGATGTTTTTC. Amino acids: CACDSVWGSRLSWDTRQMFF.